This T cell receptor beta chain was sequenced in a study of PD-1 and CTLA-4 blockade in melanoma. The method was immunoSEQ multiplex PCR; TCRdb's version includes in-frame clones alone and lacks a portion of them. In the table there are some 29,000 clones, approximately 91% of which are singletons. Germline values: CDR1 SQVTM, CDR2 ANQGSEA. The CDR3 has 13 amino acids. V shed 6 bases and J shed 2 bases, with 13 bases lying between them. Sequences were derived from CD8+ T cells from peripheral blood, sampled before anti-PD-1 treatment. This clonotype originated in a human donor with melanoma. The rearrangement links TRBV29-1 to TRBJ2-5, with D possibly being TRBD2 (6 bases). DNA of the CDR3: TGCAGCGTGCCACTGGGGGGACAAGAGACCCAGTACTTC. This sequence encodes CSVPLGGQETQYF.